Here is one T cell receptor (beta chain) with its context. Its antigen is as yet unknown. This sample stems from a study of shared clonotypes between healthy human individuals. The study's findings and limits: Naive subsets tended to show greater estimated richness than memory subsets. Shared across several donors were about 4.6% of the naive CD4 clonotypes.

Sequencing used immunoSEQ multiplex PCR; TCRdb keeps in-frame clones, though not all of them. The table includes almost 750,000 clones, 72% detected once. Germline V gives CDR1 SGHTA, CDR2 FQGNSA. V lost 1 base, J lost 3 bases, and 10 bases lay in between. This CDR3 is 14 amino acids long. The V and J genes are TRBV7-2 and TRBJ2-7; D call uncertain. This sequence originates from a woman in her thirties in good health. Sample: memory CD4+ T cells sorted from blood. Subset reported: CD45RA-negative fraction. The CDR3 DNA follows: TGTGCCAGCAGCTTAGTTGGGGAAATCTACGAGCAGTACTTC. Residues: CASSLVGEIYEQYF.